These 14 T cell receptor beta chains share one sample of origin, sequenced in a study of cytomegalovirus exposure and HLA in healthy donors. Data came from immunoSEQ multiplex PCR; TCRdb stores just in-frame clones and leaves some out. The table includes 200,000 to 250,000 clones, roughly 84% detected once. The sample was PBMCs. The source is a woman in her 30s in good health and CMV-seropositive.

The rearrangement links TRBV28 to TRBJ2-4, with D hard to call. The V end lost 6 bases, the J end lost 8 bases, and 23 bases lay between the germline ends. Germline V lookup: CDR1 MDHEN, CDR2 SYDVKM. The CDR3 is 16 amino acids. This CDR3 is CASSSRTGNRVDIQYF. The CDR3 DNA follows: TGTGCCAGCAGCTCCCGGACGGGCAACCGGGTGGACATTCAGTACTTC.

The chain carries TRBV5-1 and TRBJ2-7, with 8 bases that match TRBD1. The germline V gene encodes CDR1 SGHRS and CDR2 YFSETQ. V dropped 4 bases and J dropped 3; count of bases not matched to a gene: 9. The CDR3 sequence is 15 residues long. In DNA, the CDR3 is TGCGCCAGCAGCGTGGGATTGGACAGGGTCTACGAGCAGTACTTC. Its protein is CASSVGLDRVYEQYF.

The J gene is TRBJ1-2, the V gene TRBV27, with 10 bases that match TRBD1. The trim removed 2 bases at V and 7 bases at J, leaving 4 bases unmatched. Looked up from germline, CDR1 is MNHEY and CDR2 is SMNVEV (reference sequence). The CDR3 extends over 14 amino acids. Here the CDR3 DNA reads TGTGCCAGCAGTTTAACCGGGACAGGGGTTGGCTACACCTTC. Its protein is CASSLTGTGVGYTF.

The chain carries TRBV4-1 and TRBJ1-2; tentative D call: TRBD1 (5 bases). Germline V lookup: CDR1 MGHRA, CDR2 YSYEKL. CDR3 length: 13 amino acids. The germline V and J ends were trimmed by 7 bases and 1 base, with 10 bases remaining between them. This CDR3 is CASMAGRNYGYTF. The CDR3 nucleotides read TGCGCCAGCATGGCAGGGCGTAACTATGGCTACACCTTC.

The CDR3 spells CATRPNTDTQYF. In DNA, the CDR3 is TGTGCCACCAGGCCGAACACAGATACGCAGTATTTT. This sequence joins TRBV27 and TRBJ2-3, with no clear D. Germline V gene data show CDR1 as MNHEY and CDR2 as SMNVEV (reference sequence). This CDR3 region has 12 residues. Trimming shortened V by 10 bases and J by 2 bases, and 10 bases separated the two germline ends.

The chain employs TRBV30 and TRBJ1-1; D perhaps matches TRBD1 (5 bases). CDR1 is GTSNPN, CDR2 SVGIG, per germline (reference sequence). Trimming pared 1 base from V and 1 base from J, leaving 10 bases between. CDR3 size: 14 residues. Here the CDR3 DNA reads TGTGCCTGGAGTGAGGCAGGGAAGAACACTGAAGCTTTCTTT. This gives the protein CAWSEAGKNTEAFF.

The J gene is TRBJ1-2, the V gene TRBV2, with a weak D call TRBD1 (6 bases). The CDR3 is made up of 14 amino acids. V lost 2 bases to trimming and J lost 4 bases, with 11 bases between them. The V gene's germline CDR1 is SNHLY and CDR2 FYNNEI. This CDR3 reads CASSEFGGPYGYTF. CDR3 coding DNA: TGTGCCAGCAGTGAATTCGGGGGCCCCTATGGCTACACCTTC.

This CDR3 is CASSPNGGNTEAFF. The CDR3 DNA reads as TGTGCCAGCAGCCCCAACGGCGGGAACACTGAAGCTTTCTTT. The chain recombines TRBV6-4 with TRBJ1-1; no reliable D call. This CDR3 is 14 amino acids long. Germline V CDR1 and CDR2: MRHNA, SNTAGT. V lost 6 bases, J lost 1 base, and 12 bases lay in between.

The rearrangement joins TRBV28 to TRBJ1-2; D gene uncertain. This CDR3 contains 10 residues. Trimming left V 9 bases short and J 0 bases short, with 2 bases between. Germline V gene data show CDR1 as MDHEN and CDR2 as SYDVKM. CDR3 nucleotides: TGTGCCAGTTCTAACTATGGCTACACCTTC. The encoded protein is CASSNYGYTF.

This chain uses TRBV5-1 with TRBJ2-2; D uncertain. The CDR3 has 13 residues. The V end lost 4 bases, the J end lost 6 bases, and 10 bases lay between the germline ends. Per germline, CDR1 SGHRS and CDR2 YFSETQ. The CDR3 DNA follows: TGCGCCAGCAGCAACAGTTATTCCGGGGAGCTGTTTTTT. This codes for CASSNSYSGELFF.

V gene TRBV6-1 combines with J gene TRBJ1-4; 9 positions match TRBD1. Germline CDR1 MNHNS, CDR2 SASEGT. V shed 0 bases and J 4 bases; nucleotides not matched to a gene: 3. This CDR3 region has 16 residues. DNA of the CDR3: TGTGCCAGCAGTGAAGCTCTGGGACAGGGTAATGAAAAACTGTTTTTT. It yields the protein CASSEALGQGNEKLFF.

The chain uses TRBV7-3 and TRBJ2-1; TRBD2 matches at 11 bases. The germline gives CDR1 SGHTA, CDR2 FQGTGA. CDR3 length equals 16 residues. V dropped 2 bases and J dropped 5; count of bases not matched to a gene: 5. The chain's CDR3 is CASSLFGTSGDNEQFF. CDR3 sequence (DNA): TGTGCCAGCAGCTTATTCGGGACTAGCGGTGACAATGAGCAGTTCTTC.

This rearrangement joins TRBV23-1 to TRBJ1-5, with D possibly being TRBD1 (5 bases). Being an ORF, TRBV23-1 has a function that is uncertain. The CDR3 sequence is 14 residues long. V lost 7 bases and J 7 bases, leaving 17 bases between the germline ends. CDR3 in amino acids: CASNTGQVDQPQHF. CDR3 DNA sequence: TGCGCCAGCAACACGGGGCAGGTCGACCAGCCCCAGCATTTT.

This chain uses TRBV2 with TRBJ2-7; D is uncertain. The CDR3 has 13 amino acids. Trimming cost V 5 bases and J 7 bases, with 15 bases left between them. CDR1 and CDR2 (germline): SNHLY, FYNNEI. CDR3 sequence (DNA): TGTGCCAGCAGTCCGCGACCCTACGGAGAGCAGTACTTC. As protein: CASSPRPYGEQYF. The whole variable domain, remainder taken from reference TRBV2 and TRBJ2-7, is EPEVTQTPSHQVTQMGQEVILRCVPISNHLYFYWYRQILGQKVEFLVSFYNNEISEKSEIFDDQFSVERPDGSNFTLKIRSTKLEDSAMYFCASSPRPYGEQYFGPGTRLTVT.